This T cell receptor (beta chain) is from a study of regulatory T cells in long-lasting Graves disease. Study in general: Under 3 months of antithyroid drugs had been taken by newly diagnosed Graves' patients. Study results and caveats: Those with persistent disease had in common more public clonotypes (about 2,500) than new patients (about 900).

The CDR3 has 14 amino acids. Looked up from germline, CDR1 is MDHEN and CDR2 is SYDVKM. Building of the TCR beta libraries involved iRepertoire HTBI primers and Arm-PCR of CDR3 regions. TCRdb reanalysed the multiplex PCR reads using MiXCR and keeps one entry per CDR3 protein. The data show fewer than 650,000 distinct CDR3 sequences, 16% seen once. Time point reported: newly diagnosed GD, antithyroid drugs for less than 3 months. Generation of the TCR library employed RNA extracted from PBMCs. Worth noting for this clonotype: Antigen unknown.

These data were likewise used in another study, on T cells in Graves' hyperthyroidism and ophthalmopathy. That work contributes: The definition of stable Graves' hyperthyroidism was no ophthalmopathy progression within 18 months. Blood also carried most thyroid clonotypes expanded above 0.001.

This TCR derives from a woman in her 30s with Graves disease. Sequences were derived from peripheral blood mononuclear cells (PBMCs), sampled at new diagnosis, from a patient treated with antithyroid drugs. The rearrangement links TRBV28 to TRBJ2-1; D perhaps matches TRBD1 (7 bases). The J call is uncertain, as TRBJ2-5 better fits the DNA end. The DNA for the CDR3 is TGTGCCAGCACCACCCGGACAGGAGGGGAGACCCAGTACTTC. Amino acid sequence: CASTTRTGGETQYF.